This TCR beta chain was sequenced during a study of T cell responses to AZD1222 COVID-19 vaccine. Broader study findings: Just a handful of AZD1222 recipients were seropositive at baseline. Donors in the cohort were predominantly white British and more often female, and clonal diversity was possibly underestimated.

Sequencing used immunoSEQ multiplex PCR; TCRdb keeps in-frame clones, though not all of them. Found here are roughly 150,000 clones, over 90% of them singletons; the top ten hold about 1.6%. This clone occurred once. Its antigen is undetermined. The TCR was taken from an adult who received the AZD1222 COVID-19 vaccine. The sample consisted of peripheral blood, taken 28 days after the second AZD1222 dose.

The CDR3 nucleotides read TGTGCCAGCAGTTTATCGGCGGGCGGCACTGAAGCTTTCTTT. It encodes CASSLSAGGTEAFF. The rearrangement uses TRBV27 and TRBJ1-1, with D unresolved. Trimming pared 0 bases from V and 4 bases from J, leaving 9 bases between. CDR1 MNHEY and CDR2 SMNVEV come from the germline V gene (reference sequence). The CDR3 extends over 14 amino acids.